A selection of T cell receptor beta chains follows, all from one sample in a study of blood T cell repertoires in COVID-19. Libraries were prepared by immunoSEQ multiplex PCR; TCRdb keeps only in-frame clonotypes and omits some of them. The data show 150,000 to 200,000 clones, around four fifths seen once. Sequenced sample: peripheral blood. The receptors stem from a woman in her twenties or thirties with acute or convalescent COVID-19. The CDR3 runs from the conserved cysteine through the conserved F or W. D genes are given only for firm matches. Rows may omit the clone size; those that give it use once, few, many or a size class.

V gene,J gene,clone size,D gene,CDR3 protein,CDR3 DNA
TRBV19,TRBJ1-2,few,NA,CASSPGRGNYGYTF,TGTGCCAGTAGTCCGGGCAGGGGTAACTATGGCTACACCTTC
TRBV6-2/TRBV6-3,TRBJ2-3,NA,TRBD2,CASSYPEWGLAGTTEADTQYF,TGTGCCAGCAGTTACCCGGAGTGGGGACTAGCGGGAACTACCGAGGCAGATACGCAGTATTTT
TRBV30,TRBJ1-2,NA,TRBD1,CAWGIRPGQIGGYTF,TGTGCCTGGGGAATCCGACCGGGACAGATAGGAGGCTACACCTTC
TRBV2,TRBJ1-3,NA,NA,CASMVTTGNTIYF,TGTGCCAGCATGGTGACTACCGGAAACACCATATATTTT
TRBV10-3,TRBJ1-5,NA,NA,CAISESRGGRQPQHF,TGTGCCATCAGTGAGTCGAGGGGGGGGCGCCAGCCCCAGCATTTT
TRBV6-1,TRBJ2-1,NA,TRBD2,CASSESGSSYNEQFF,TGTGCCAGCAGTGAAAGCGGGAGCTCCTACAATGAGCAGTTCTTC
TRBV25-1,TRBJ2-1,NA,TRBD1,CASRWGTGGAYNEQFF,TGTGCCAGCAGGTGGGGCACAGGGGGCGCCTACAATGAGCAGTTCTTC
TRBV2,TRBJ1-5,NA,TRBD1,CASRGRDRINQPQHF,TGTGCCAGCAGGGGGCGGGACAGGATCAATCAGCCCCAGCATTTT
TRBV5-6,TRBJ1-2,NA,TRBD1,CATRTGGNYGYTF,TGTGCCACTCGGACAGGGGGGAACTATGGCTACACCTTC
TRBV11-1,TRBJ1-1,NA,NA,CASRGTVTEAFF,TGTGCCAGCAGGGGGACTGTCACTGAAGCTTTCTTT
TRBV2,TRBJ2-7,once,NA,CASSVLLSREQYF,TGTGCCAGCAGTGTTCTCCTCTCCAGGGAGCAGTACTTC
TRBV7-3,TRBJ2-2,NA,TRBD1,CASSFLPVSGTGGTGELFF,TGTGCCAGCAGCTTCCTACCCGTCTCCGGGACAGGGGGCACCGGGGAGCTGTTTTTT
TRBV4-2,TRBJ1-1,NA,NA,CASSHRSSGEAFF,TGTGCCAGCAGCCACAGATCATCAGGTGAAGCTTTCTTT
TRBV28,TRBJ2-3,NA,TRBD2,CASSPGLAGGPGTDTQYF,TGTGCCAGCAGTCCGGGACTAGCGGGAGGGCCCGGGACAGATACGCAGTATTTT
TRBV7-9,TRBJ2-4,NA,TRBD1,CASGPLDRGNIQYF,TGTGCCAGCGGACCCCTGGACAGGGGAAACATTCAGTACTTC
TRBV6-6,TRBJ1-1,NA,NA,CASRSLLGTEAFF,TGTGCCAGCAGGTCACTACTGGGCACTGAAGCTTTCTTT
TRBV28,TRBJ2-4,NA,NA,CASSFTNRRENIQYF,TGTGCCAGCAGTTTTACTAACAGGAGAGAGAACATTCAGTACTTC
TRBV19,TRBJ1-5,NA,TRBD1,CASTGQGLRQPQHF,TGTGCCAGTACGGGACAGGGGCTTCGGCAGCCCCAGCATTTT
TRBV6-2/TRBV6-3,TRBJ1-5,NA,TRBD1,CASSPGQGAQPQHF,TGTGCCAGCAGTCCGGGACAGGGGGCTCAGCCCCAGCATTTT
TRBV1,TRBJ2-4,NA,NA,CTSSLKFQEELAKNIQYF,TGCACCAGCAGCCTAAAGTTCCAAGAGGAACTAGCCAAAAACATTCAGTACTTC
TRBV4-1,TRBJ2-7,NA,TRBD2,CASSHRTSEVYEQYF,TGCGCCAGCAGCCATCGGACTAGCGAGGTCTACGAGCAGTACTTC
TRBV3-1/TRBV3-2,TRBJ2-2,NA,NA,CASSLIGGANTGELFF,TGTGCCAGCAGCCTGATCGGCGGGGCAAACACCGGGGAGCTGTTTTTT
TRBV7-9,TRBJ2-7,NA,TRBD1,CASSPGQGTISEQYF,TGTGCCAGCAGCCCGGGACAGGGGACTATCTCCGAGCAGTACTTC
TRBV28,TRBJ1-2,NA,NA,CASSPPGEGGYTF,TGTGCCAGCAGTCCACCGGGCGAGGGTGGCTACACCTTC
TRBV18,TRBJ2-2,NA,TRBD1,CASSTILWTGSNTGELFF,TGTGCCAGCTCAACTATCCTTTGGACAGGATCGAACACCGGGGAGCTGTTTTTT
TRBV27,TRBJ2-1,NA,NA,CASSFLLGQFNEQFF,TGTGCCAGCAGTTTCCTTTTGGGGCAGTTCAATGAGCAGTTCTTC
TRBV28,TRBJ1-1,NA,NA,CASSFFAGDTEAFF,TGTGCCAGCAGTTTTTTTGCCGGGGACACTGAAGCTTTCTTT
TRBV5-6,TRBJ2-7,NA,NA,CASSSLQGYEQYF,TGTGCCAGCAGCTCATTACAGGGCTACGAGCAGTACTTC
TRBV6-2/TRBV6-3,TRBJ2-7,NA,NA,CASSFTDGEQYF,TGTGCCAGCAGTTTTACAGATGGCGAGCAGTACTTC
TRBV6-6,TRBJ2-6,few,NA,CASIKRDSGANVLTF,TGTGCCAGCATTAAGAGGGACTCTGGGGCCAACGTCCTGACTTTC
TRBV5-4,TRBJ2-1,NA,TRBD2,CASSFQASGGSYNEQFF,TGTGCCAGCAGCTTTCAGGCTTCGGGAGGCTCCTACAATGAGCAGTTCTTC
TRBV6-4,TRBJ1-4,NA,TRBD1,CASSPDRVTEKLFF,TGTGCCAGCAGCCCGGACAGGGTAACTGAAAAACTGTTTTTT
TRBV19,TRBJ1-5,few,TRBD1,CAISIGQASNQPQHF,TGTGCCATCTCCATAGGACAGGCAAGCAATCAGCCCCAGCATTTT
TRBV7-8,TRBJ1-2,few,TRBD1,CASSPTGTGSNYGYTF,TGTGCCAGCAGCCCCACCGGGACAGGGAGTAACTATGGCTACACCTTC
TRBV14,TRBJ2-1,NA,TRBD1,CASSTGTGVRSEQFF,TGTGCCAGCAGCACCGGGACAGGGGTGAGGAGTGAGCAGTTCTTC
TRBV5-1,TRBJ2-7,NA,TRBD1,CASSVRQGNYEQYF,TGCGCCAGCAGCGTCCGACAGGGTAACTACGAGCAGTACTTC
TRBV12-3/TRBV12-4,TRBJ2-7,NA,TRBD1,CASSGQAFLEQYF,TGTGCCAGCAGTGGACAGGCCTTTCTAGAGCAGTACTTC
TRBV6-5,TRBJ2-5,NA,NA,CASRGTGDFGTQYF,TGTGCCAGCAGGGGAACGGGGGACTTTGGGACCCAGTACTTC
TRBV19,TRBJ1-4,NA,NA,CASSPRRGGREEKLFF,TGTGCCAGTAGTCCCCGCCGTGGGGGACGGGAGGAAAAACTGTTTTTT